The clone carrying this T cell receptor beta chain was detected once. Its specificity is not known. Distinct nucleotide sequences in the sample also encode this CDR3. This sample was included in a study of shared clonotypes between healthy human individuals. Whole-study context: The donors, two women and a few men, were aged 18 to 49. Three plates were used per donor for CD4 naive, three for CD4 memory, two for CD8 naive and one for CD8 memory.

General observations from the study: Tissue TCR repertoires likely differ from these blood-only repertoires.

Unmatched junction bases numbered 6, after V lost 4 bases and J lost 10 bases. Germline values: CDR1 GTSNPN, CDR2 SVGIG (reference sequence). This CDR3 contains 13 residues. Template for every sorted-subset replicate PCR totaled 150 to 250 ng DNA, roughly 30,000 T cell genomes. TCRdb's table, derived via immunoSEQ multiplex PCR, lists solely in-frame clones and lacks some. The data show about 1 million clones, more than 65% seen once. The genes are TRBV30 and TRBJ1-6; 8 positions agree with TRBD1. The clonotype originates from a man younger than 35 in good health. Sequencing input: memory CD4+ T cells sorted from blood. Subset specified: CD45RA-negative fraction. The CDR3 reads CAWTGQGGSPLHF. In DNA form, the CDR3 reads TGTGCCTGGACCGGACAGGGAGGGTCACCCCTCCACTTT.